This T cell receptor beta chain was sequenced for a study of CD8+ T cells in alopecia areata. Whole-study context: Once tofacitinib had been taken for 6 to 18 months, 6 months off drug followed.

Extraction and reverse transcription of RNA yielded cDNA as the sequencing template. The assay was immunoSEQ multiplex PCR, and TCRdb's table has in-frame clones only and misses some. The sample holds over 100,000 clones, more than 45% seen once. There are a few counts of this clone. What it binds is unknown. Sample treatment: oral pan-JAK inhibitor, 5-10 mg twice daily. Germline lookup yields CDR1 ENHRY and CDR2 SYGVKD. The CDR3 has 13 residues. V was shortened by 6 bases and J by 3 bases, with 12 bases between the two germline ends. Study-wide points: For lesional scalp, especially alopecia totalis/universalis, clonality was higher than in normal scalp. Persistence of many expanded lesional clones was seen in scalp and blood during tofacitinib.

The chain recombines TRBV10-3 with TRBJ2-7; D unresolved. The sequenced sample was CD4+ T cells sorted from blood, obtained at week 4, from a patient treated with tofacitinib. The TCR was taken from a human donor with alopecia areata. CDR3: CAISVDPRYEQYF. The CDR3 bases are TGTGCCATCAGCGTGGACCCGCGCTACGAGCAGTACTTC.